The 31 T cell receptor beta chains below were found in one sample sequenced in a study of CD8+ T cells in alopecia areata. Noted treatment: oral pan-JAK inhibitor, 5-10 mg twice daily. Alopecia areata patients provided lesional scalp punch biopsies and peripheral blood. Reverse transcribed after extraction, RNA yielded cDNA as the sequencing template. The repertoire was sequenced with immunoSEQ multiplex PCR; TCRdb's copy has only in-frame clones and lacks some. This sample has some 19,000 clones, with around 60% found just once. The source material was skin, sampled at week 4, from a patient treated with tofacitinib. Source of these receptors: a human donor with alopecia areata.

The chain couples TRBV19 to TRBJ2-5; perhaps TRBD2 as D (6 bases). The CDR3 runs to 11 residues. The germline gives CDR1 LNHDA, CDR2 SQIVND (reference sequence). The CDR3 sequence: CDHGGAETQYF. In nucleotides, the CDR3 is TGTGACCACGGGGGTGCCGAGACCCAGTACTTC.

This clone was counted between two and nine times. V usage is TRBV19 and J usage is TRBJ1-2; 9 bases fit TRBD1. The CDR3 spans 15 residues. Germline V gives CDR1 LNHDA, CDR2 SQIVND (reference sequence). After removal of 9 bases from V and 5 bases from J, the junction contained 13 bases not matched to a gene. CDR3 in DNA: TGTGCCAGCCTCCCGGGACAGGGAAGAGGGTATGGCTACACCTTC. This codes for CASLPGQGRGYGYTF. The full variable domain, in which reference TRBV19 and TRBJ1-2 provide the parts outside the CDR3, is DGGITQSPKYLFRKEGQNVTLSCEQNLNHDAMYWYRQDPGQGLRLIYYSQIVNDFQKGDIAEGYSVSREKKESFPLTVTSAQKNPTAFYLCASLPGQGRGYGYTFGSGTRLTVV.

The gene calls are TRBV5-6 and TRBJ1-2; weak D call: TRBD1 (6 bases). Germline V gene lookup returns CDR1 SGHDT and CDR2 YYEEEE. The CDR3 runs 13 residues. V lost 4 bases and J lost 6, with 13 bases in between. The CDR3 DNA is TGTGCCAGCAGCGCTACGGGGGCAAATGGCTACACCTTC. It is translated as CASSATGANGYTF.

The CDR3 coding sequence is TGTGCCAGCAGCTTAGTAATTTATAACACTGAAGCTTTCTTT. Its translation: CASSLVIYNTEAFF. The J gene is TRBJ1-1, the V gene TRBV7-6, with no clear D. Germline lookup yields CDR1 SGHVS and CDR2 FNYEAQ. The V and J ends lost 1 base and 2 bases respectively, with 8 bases between them. The CDR3 loop spans 14 amino acids. Full variable domain (missing parts from reference TRBV7-6 and TRBJ1-1): GAGVSQSPRYKVTKRGQDVALRCDPISGHVSLYWYRQALGQGPEFLTYFNYEAQQDKSGLPNDRFSAERPEGSISTLTIQRTEQRDSAMYRCASSLVIYNTEAFFGQGTRLTVV.

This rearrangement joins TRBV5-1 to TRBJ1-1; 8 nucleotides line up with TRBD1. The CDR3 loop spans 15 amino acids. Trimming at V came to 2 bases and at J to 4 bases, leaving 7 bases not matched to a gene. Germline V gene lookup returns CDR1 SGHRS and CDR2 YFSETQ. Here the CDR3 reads CASSLQGGLSTEAFF. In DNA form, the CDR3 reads TGCGCCAGCAGCTTACAGGGGGGATTAAGCACTGAAGCTTTCTTT.

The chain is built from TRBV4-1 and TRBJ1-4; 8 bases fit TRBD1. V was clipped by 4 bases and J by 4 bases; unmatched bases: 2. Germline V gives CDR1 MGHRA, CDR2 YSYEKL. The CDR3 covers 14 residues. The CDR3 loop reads CASSRDRLNEKLFF. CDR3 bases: TGCGCCAGCAGCCGGGACAGGCTTAATGAAAAACTGTTTTTT.

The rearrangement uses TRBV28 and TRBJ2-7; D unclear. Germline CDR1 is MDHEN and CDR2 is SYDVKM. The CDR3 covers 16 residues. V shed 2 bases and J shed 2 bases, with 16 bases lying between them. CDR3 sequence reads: CASSLVTGRIPYEQYF. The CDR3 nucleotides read TGTGCCAGCAGTTTAGTGACGGGCAGAATTCCCTACGAGCAGTACTTC.

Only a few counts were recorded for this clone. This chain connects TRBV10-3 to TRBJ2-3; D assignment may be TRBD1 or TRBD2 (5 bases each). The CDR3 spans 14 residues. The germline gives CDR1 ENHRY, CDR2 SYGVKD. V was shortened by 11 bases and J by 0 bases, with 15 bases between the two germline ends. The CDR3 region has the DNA TGTGCCTCGCGAGGGGCACCTAGCACAGATACGCAGTATTTT. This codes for CASRGAPSTDTQYF.

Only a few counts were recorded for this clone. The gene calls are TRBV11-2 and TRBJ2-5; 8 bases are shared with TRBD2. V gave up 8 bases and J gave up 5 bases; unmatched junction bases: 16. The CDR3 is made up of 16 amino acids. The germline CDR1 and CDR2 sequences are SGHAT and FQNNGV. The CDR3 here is CASSTPRGGGVETQYF. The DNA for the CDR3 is TGTGCCAGCTCCACCCCCCGGGGGGGCGGAGTGGAGACCCAGTACTTC.

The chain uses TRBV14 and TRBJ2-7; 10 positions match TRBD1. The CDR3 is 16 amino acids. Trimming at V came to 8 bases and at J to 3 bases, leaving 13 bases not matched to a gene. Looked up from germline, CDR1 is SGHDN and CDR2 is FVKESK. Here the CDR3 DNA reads TGTGCCAGCTTTACCCCCGGGACAGGGGATTACTACGAGCAGTACTTC. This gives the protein CASFTPGTGDYYEQYF.

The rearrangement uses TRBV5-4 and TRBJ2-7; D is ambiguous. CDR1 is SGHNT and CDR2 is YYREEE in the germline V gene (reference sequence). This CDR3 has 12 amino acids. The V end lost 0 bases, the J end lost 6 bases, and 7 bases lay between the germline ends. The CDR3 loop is CASSLDGGEQYF. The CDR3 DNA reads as TGTGCCAGCAGCTTGGATGGCGGCGAGCAGTACTTC.

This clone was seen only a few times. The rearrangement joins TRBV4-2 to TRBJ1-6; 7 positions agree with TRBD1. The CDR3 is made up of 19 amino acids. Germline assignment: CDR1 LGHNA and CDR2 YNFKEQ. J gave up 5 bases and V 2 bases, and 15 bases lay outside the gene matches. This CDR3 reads CASSQQRQGGGRNNSPLHF. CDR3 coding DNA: TGTGCCAGCAGCCAACAGCGACAGGGAGGGGGGCGGAATAATTCACCCCTCCACTTT.

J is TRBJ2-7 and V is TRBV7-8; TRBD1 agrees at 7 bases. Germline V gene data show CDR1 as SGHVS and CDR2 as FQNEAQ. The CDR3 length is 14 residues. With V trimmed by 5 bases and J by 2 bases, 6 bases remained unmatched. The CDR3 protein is CASSPLQGPYEQYF. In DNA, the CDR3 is TGTGCCAGCAGCCCCTTACAGGGGCCCTACGAGCAGTACTTC.

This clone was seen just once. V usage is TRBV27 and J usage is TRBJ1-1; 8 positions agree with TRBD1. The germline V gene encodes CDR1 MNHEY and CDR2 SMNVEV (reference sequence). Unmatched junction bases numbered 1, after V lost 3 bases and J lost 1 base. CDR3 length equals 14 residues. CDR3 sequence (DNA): TGTGCCAGCAGTTTGGGACAGGCGAACACTGAAGCTTTCTTT. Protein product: CASSLGQANTEAFF.

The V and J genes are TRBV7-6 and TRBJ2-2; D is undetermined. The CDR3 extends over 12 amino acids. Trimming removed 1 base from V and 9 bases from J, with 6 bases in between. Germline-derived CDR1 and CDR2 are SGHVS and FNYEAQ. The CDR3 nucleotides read TGTGCCAGCAGCTTAGTGCTGAGGGAGCTGTTTTTT. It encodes CASSLVLRELFF.

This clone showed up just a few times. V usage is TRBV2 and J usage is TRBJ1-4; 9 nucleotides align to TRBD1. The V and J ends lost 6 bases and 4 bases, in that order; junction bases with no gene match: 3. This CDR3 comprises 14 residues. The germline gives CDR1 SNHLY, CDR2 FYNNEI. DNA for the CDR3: TGTGCCAGCAGACAGGGGGCTAGTAATGAAAAACTGTTTTTT. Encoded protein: CASRQGASNEKLFF.

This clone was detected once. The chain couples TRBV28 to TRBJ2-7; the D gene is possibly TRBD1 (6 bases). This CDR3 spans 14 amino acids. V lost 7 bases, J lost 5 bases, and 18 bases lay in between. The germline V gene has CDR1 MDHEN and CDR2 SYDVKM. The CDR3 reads CASTTMAQGNEQYF. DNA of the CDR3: TGTGCCAGCACCACCATGGCCCAGGGGAACGAGCAGTACTTC.

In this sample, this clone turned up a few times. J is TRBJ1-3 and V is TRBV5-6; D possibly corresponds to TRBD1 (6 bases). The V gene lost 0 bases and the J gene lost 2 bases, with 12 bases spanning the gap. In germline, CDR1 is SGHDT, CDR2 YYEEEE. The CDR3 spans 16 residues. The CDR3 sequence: CASSLVAGAAGNTIYF. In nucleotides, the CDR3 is TGTGCCAGCAGCTTGGTAGCGGGGGCGGCTGGAAACACCATATATTTT. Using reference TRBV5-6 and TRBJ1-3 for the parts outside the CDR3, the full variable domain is DAGVTQSPTHLIKTRGQQVTLRCSPKSGHDTVSWYQQALGQGPQFIFQYYEEEERQRGNFPDRFSGHQFPNYSSELNVNALLLGDSALYLCASSLVAGAAGNTIYFGEGSWLTVV.

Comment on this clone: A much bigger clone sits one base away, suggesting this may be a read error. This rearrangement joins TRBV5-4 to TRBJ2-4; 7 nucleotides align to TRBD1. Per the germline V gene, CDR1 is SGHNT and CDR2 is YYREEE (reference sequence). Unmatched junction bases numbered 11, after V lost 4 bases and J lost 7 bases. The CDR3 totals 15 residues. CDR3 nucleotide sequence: TGTGCCAGCAGCCAAGTAGAGGGGGCAAGTAACATTCAGTACTTC. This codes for CASSQVEGASNIQYF.

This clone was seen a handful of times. The chain's CDR3 is CASSQKGGPTHNEQFF. CDR3 in DNA: TGCGCCAGCAGCCAAAAGGGGGGGCCCACCCACAATGAGCAGTTCTTC. This rearrangement joins TRBV4-3 to TRBJ2-1, with D possibly matching TRBD2 (7 bases). The CDR3 contains 16 residues. Germline values: CDR1 LGHNA, CDR2 YSLEER. Trimming took off 2 bases at V and 5 bases at J, with 16 bases between the two ends.

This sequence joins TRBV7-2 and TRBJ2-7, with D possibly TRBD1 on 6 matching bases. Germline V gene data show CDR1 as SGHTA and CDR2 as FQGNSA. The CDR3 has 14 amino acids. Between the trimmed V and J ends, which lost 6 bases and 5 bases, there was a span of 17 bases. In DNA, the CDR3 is TGTGCCAGCAGTTTTTACAGGGTATCGAACGAGCAGTACTTC. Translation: CASSFYRVSNEQYF.

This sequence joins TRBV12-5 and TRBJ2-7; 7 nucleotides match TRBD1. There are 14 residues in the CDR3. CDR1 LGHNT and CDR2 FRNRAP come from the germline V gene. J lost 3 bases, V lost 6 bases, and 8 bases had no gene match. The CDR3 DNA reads TGTGCTAGTGGGTACGGGACAGTTGACTACGAGCAGTACTTC. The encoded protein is CASGYGTVDYEQYF.

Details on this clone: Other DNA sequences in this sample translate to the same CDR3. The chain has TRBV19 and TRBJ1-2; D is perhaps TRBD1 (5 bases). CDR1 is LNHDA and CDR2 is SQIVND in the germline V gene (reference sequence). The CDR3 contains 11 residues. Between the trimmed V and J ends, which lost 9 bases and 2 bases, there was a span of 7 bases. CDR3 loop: CASRDNYGYTF. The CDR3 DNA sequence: TGTGCCAGCCGGGACAACTATGGCTACACCTTC.

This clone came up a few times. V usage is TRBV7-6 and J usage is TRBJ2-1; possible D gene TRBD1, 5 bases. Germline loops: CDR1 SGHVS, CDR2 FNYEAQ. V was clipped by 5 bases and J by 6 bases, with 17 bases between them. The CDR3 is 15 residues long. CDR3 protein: CASSQTKGRSNEQFF. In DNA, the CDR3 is TGTGCCAGCAGCCAAACGAAGGGGCGAAGCAATGAGCAGTTCTTC.

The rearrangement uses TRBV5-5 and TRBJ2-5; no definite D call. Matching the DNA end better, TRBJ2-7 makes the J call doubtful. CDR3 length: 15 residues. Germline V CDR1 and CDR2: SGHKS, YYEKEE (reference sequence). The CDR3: CASSPPTFAVYEQYF. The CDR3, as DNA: TGTGCCAGCAGCCCGCCGACCTTTGCGGTGTACGAGCAGTACTTC.

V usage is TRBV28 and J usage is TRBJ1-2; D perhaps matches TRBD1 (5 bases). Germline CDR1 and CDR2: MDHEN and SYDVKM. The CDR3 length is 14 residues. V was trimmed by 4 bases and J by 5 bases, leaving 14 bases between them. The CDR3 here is CASSSPAGPYGYTF. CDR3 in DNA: TGTGCCAGCAGTTCCCCGGCAGGGCCGTATGGCTACACCTTC.

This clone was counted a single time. In DNA form, the CDR3 reads TGTGCCAGCAGTGGCCCGGACAGTTCCTACGAGCAGTACTTC. It codes for CASSGPDSSYEQYF. The chain carries TRBV2 and TRBJ2-7, with D tentatively TRBD1 (6 bases). The CDR3 sequence is 14 residues long. CDR1 is SNHLY, CDR2 FYNNEI, per germline. Trimming shortened V by 4 bases and J by 1 base, and 11 bases separated the two germline ends.

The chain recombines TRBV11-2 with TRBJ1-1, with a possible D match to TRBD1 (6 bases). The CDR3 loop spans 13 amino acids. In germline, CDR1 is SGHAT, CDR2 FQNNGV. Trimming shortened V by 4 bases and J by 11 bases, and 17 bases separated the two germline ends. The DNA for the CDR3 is TGTGCCAGCAGCTCGCAAACACAGGGAGACGCTTTCTTT. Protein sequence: CASSSQTQGDAFF.

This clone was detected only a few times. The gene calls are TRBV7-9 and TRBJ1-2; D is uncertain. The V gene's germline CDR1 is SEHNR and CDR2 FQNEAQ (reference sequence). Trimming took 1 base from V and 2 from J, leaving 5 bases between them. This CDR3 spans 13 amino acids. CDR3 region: CASSLDTNYGYTF. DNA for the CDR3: TGTGCCAGCAGCTTAGACACAAACTATGGCTACACCTTC.

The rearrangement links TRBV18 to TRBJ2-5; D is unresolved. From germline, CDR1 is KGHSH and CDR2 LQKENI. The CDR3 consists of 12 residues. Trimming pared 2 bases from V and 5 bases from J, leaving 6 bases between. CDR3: CASSPVGETQYF. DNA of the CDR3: TGTGCCAGCTCACCAGTTGGGGAGACCCAGTACTTC.

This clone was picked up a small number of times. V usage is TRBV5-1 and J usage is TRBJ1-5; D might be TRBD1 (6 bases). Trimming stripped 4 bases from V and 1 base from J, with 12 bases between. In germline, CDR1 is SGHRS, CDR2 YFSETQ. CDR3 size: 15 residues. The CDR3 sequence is CASSPNTGSNQPQHF. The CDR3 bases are TGCGCCAGCAGCCCCAATACAGGGAGCAATCAGCCCCAGCATTTT. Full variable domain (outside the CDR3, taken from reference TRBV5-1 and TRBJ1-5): KAGVTQTPRYLIKTRGQQVTLSCSPISGHRSVSWYQQTPGQGLQFLFEYFSETQRNKGNFPGRFSGRQFSNSRSEMNVSTLELGDSALYLCASSPNTGSNQPQHFGDGTRLSIL.